The sequence of this T cell receptor (beta chain) was determined in a study of T cells after yellow fever vaccination. Study conclusions and caveats: Abundant clonotypes (contaminants from the bulk population) could be present in FACS-sorted repertoires. The booster saw the reappearance of most primary-vaccination clones (roughly 97% CD4, about 85% CD8).

Turning to this clonotype: What it binds is not known.

Germline loops: CDR1 LNHDA, CDR2 SQIVND (reference sequence). V lost 4 bases, J lost 2 bases, and 11 bases lay in between. The CDR3 loop spans 14 amino acids. A universal primer site and UMIs were added as TCR cDNA was made by 5'RACE template switching. One entry per CDR3 protein results from TCRdb running MiXCR on the 5' RACE reads. The sample carries about 340,000 distinct CDR3 sequences, 8% to 10% recorded once. The J gene is TRBJ2-5, the V gene TRBV19, with D unclear. The starting material was PBMCs, obtained on the day of the first yellow fever vaccination. This clonotype originated in a man aged 18 to 35 who received the YFV17D yellow fever vaccine. This CDR3 reads CASSSRARQETQYF. For the CDR3, the DNA is TGTGCCAGTAGTAGCCGGGCAAGACAAGAGACCCAGTACTTC.